Given below is one TCR beta chain in context. Authors' methods: Scientists estimated how many nucleated cells there were by amplifying reference gene primers. The repertoire was sequenced with immunoSEQ multiplex PCR; TCRdb's copy has only in-frame clones and lacks some. The V and J calls and clone size were taken over from that table, and D and trimming were inferred from the DNA. The table includes approximately 190,000 clones, roughly 91% detected once. This sample is drawn from a study of blood T cell repertoires in COVID-19. Study background: The study drew acute and convalescent COVID-19 samples from the United States, Italy and Spain. Sources were T cells, B-cell-depleted T cells, or PBMCs; the material itself was cDNA or gDNA.

Germline CDR1 reads LGHNT; CDR2 reads FRNRAP. CDR3 length: 15 amino acids. Trimming shortened V by 3 bases and J by 3 bases, and 12 bases separated the two germline ends. Input material: peripheral blood. This sequence was found in a man in his forties with active or convalescent COVID-19. V gene TRBV12-5 combines with J gene TRBJ1-5; no definite D call. CDR3 in DNA: TGTGCTAGTGGTTTAGATGGGCCTATCAATCAGCCCCAGCATTTT. This sequence encodes CASGLDGPINQPQHF.